This TCR beta chain was profiled in a study of T cells in localized non-small cell lung cancer. Profiled with immunoSEQ multiplex PCR; TCRdb holds only in-frame clones, not every one. This table holds over 20,000 clones, roughly 80% found once. The CDR3 runs to 15 residues. Germline V gene sequence: CDR1 ENHRY, CDR2 SYGVKD. With V trimmed by 4 bases and J by 2 bases, 4 bases remained unmatched. Source: peripheral blood, taken before any cancer treatment. The chain carries TRBV10-3 and TRBJ1-2; 10 nucleotides match TRBD1. The origin of this receptor is a man aged 40 to 75 with stage III squamous cell lung carcinoma. The CDR3 DNA sequence: TGTGCCATCAGTGGACTGGGACAGGGGAACTATGGCTACACCTTC. Its translation: CAISGLGQGNYGYTF.